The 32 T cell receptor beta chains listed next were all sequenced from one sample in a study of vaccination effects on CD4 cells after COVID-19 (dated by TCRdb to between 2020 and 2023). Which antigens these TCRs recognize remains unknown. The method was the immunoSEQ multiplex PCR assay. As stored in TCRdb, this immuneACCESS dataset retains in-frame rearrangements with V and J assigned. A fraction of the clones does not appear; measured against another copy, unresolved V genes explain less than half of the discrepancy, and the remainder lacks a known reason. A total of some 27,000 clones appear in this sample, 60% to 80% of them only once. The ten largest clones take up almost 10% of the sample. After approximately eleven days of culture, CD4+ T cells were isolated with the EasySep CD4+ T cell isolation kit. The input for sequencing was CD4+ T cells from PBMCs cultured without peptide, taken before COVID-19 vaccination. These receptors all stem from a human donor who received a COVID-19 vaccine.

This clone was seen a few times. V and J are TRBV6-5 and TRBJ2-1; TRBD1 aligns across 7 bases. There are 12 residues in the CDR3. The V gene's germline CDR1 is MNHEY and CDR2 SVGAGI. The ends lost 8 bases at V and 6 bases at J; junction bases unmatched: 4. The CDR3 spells CASGTGVNEQFF. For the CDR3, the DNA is TGTGCCAGCGGAACAGGGGTCAATGAGCAGTTCTTC.

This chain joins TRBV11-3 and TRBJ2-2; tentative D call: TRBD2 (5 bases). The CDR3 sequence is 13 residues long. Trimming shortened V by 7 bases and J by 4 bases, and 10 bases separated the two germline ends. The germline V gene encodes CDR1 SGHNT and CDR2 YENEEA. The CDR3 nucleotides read TGTGCCAGCACCCCAGGAGGCACCGGGGAGCTGTTTTTT. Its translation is CASTPGGTGELFF.

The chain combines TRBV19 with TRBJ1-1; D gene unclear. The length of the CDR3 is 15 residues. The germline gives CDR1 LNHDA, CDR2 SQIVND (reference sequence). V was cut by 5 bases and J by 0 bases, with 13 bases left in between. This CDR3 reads CASSFPTRVNTEAFF. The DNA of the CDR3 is TGTGCCAGTAGTTTCCCGACCCGCGTGAACACTGAAGCTTTCTTT.

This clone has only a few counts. CDR3 protein: CASSLGSNGIVEQYF. CDR3 bases: TGCGCCAGCAGCTTGGGGTCTAACGGGATAGTCGAGCAGTACTTC. The chain links TRBV5-1 to TRBJ2-7; TRBD2 is a possible D gene (5 bases). V was pared by 0 bases and J by 6 bases, with 16 bases between. CDR1 and CDR2 from the germline V gene are SGHRS and YFSETQ. This CDR3 region has 15 residues.

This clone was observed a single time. The CDR3 nucleotides are TGTGCCAGCAGCCAAGATAGAACAGGGGGCGGGTATGAGCAGTTCTTC. This translates into CASSQDRTGGGYEQFF. This rearrangement joins TRBV3-1 (or the pseudogene TRBV3-2) to TRBJ2-1, with 9 bases aligning to TRBD1. The V segment lost 0 bases and the J segment 8 bases; nucleotides outside the gene matches: 8. Per the germline V gene, CDR1 is LGHDT and CDR2 is YNNKEL (reference sequence). The length of the CDR3 is 16 residues.

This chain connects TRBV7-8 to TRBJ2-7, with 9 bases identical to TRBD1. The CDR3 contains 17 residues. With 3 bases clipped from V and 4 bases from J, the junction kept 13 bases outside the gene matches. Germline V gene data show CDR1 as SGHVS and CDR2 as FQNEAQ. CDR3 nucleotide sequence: TGTGCCAGCAGCTTTACCAATCCCGGGACAGGGAGATACGAGCAGTACTTC. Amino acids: CASSFTNPGTGRYEQYF.

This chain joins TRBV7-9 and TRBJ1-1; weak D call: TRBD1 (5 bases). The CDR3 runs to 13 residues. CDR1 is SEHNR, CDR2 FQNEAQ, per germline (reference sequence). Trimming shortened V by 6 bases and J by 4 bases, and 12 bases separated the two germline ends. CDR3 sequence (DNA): TGTGCCAGCAGGACGGGGGAGGGCACTGAAGCTTTCTTT. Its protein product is CASRTGEGTEAFF.

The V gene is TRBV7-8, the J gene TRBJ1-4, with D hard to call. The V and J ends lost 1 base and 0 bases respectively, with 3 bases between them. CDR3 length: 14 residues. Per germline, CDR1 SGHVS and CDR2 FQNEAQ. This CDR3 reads CASSLGATNEKLFF. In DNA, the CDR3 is TGTGCCAGCAGCTTAGGAGCAACTAATGAAAAACTGTTTTTT.

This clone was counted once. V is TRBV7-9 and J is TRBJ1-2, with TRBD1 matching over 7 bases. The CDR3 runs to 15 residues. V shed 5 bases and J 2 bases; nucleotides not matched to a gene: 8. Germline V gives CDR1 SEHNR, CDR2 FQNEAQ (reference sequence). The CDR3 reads CASSRGWTGNYGYTF. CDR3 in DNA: TGTGCCAGCAGCCGGGGGTGGACAGGAAACTATGGCTACACCTTC.

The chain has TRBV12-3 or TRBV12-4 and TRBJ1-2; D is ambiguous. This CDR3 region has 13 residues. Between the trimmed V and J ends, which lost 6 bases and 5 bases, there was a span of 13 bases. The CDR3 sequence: CASSSRTVYGYTF. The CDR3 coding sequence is TGTGCCAGCAGCTCAAGGACGGTTTATGGCTACACCTTC.

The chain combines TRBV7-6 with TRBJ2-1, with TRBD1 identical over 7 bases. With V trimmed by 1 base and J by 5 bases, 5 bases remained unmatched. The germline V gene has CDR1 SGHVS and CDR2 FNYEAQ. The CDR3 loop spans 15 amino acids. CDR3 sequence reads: CASSLGQGPHNEQFF. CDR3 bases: TGTGCCAGCAGCTTAGGACAGGGTCCCCACAATGAGCAGTTCTTC.

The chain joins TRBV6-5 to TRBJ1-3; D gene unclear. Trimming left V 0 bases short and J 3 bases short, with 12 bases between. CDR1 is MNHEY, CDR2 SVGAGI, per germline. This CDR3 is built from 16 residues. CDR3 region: CASSYSRGRGGNTIYF. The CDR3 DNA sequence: TGTGCCAGCAGTTACTCGAGAGGGAGAGGTGGAAACACCATATATTTT.

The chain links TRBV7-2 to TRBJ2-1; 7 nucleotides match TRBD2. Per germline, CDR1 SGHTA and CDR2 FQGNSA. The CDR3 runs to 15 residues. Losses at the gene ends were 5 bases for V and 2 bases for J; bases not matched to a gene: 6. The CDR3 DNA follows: TGTGCCAGCAGCGCGACTAGCTACCCCTACAATGAGCAGTTCTTC. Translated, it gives CASSATSYPYNEQFF. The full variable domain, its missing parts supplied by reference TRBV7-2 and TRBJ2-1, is GAGVSQSPSNKVTEKGKDVELRCDPISGHTALYWYRQSLGQGLEFLIYFQGNSAPDKSGLPSDRFSAERTGGSVSTLTIQRTQQEDSAVYLCASSATSYPYNEQFFGPGTRLTVL.

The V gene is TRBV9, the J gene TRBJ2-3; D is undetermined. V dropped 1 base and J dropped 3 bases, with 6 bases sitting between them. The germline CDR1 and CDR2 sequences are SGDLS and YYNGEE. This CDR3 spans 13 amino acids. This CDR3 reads CASSVSPTDTQYF. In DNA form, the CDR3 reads TGTGCCAGCAGCGTATCCCCGACAGATACGCAGTATTTT.

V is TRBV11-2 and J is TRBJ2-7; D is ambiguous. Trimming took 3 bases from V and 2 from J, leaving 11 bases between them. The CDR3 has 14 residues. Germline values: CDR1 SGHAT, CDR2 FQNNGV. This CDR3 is CASSFSDGAYEQYF. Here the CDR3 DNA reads TGTGCCAGCAGCTTCTCGGACGGTGCCTACGAGCAGTACTTC.

The CDR3 here is CASSQVLEQFF. The CDR3 nucleotides read TGTGCCAGCAGCCAAGTTCTTGAGCAGTTCTTC. V is TRBV14 and J is TRBJ2-1, with D hard to call. Between the trimmed V and J ends, which lost 1 base and 9 bases, there was a span of 4 bases. The CDR3 spans 11 residues. CDR1 and CDR2 (germline): SGHDN, FVKESK. Supplemented by reference TRBV14 and TRBJ2-1, the full variable domain reads EAGVTQFPSHSVIEKGQTVTLRCDPISGHDNLYWYRRVMGKEIKFLLHFVKESKQDESGMPNNRFLAERTGGTYSTLKVQPAELEDSGVYFCASSQVLEQFFGPGTRLTVL.

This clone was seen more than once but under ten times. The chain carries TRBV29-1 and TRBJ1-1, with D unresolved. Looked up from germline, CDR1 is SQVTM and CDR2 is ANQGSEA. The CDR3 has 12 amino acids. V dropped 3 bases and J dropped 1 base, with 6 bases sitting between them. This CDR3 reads CSVDARNTEAFF. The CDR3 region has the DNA TGCAGCGTTGATGCCAGGAACACTGAAGCTTTCTTT.

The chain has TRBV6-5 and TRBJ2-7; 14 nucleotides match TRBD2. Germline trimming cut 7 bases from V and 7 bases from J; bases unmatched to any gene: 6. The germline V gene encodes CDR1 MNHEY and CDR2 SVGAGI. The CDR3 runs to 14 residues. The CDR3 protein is CASTRLAGGGEQYF. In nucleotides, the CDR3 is TGTGCCAGCACACGACTAGCGGGAGGGGGGGAGCAGTACTTC.

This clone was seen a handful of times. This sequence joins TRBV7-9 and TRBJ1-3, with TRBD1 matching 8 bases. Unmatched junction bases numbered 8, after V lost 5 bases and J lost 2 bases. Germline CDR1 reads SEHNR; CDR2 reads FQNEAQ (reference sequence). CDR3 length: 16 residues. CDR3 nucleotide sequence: TGTGCCAGCAGCAATGACAGGGGAAGGCCTGGAAACACCATATATTTT. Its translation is CASSNDRGRPGNTIYF.

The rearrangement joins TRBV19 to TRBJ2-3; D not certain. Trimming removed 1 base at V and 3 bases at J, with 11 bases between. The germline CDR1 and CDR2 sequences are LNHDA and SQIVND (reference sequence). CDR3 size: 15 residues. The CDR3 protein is CASSIGTGLTDTQYF. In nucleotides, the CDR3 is TGTGCCAGTAGTATAGGGACCGGATTGACAGATACGCAGTATTTT.

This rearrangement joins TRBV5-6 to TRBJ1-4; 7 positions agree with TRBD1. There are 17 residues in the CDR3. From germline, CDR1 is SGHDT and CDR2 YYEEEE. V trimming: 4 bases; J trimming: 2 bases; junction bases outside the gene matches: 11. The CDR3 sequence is CASSPDRVGATNEKLFF. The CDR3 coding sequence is TGTGCCAGCAGCCCAGACAGGGTAGGAGCGACTAATGAAAAACTGTTTTTT.

The CDR3 sequence is CASSPPVGDRQYF. The DNA for the CDR3 is TGCGCCAGCAGCCCCCCCGTAGGGGACCGACAGTACTTC. The chain recombines TRBV5-1 with TRBJ2-5, with D perhaps given as TRBD1 or TRBD2 (5 bases each). CDR1 SGHRS and CDR2 YFSETQ come from the germline V gene. Trimming removed 4 bases from V and 11 bases from J, with 18 bases in between. The CDR3 covers 13 residues. The full variable domain, rest sourced from reference TRBV5-1 and TRBJ2-5, is KAGVTQTPRYLIKTRGQQVTLSCSPISGHRSVSWYQQTPGQGLQFLFEYFSETQRNKGNFPGRFSGRQFSNSRSEMNVSTLELGDSALYLCASSPPVGDRQYFGPGTRLLVL.

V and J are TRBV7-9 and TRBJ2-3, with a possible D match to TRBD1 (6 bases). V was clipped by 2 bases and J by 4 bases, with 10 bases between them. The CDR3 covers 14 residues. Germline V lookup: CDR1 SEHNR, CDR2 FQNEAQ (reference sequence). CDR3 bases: TGTGCCAGCAGCTTATCACAGGGTCCAGATACGCAGTATTTT. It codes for CASSLSQGPDTQYF.

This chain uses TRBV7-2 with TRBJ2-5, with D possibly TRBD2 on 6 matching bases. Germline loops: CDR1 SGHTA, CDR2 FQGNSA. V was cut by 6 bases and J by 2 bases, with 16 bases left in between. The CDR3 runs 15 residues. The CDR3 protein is CASRPRLALQETQYF. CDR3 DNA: TGTGCCAGCAGACCACGCCTAGCGCTACAAGAGACCCAGTACTTC. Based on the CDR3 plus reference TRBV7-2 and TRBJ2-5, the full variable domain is GAGVSQSPSNKVTEKGKDVELRCDPISGHTALYWYRQSLGQGLEFLIYFQGNSAPDKSGLPSDRFSAERTGGSVSTLTIQRTQQEDSAVYLCASRPRLALQETQYFGPGTRLLVL.

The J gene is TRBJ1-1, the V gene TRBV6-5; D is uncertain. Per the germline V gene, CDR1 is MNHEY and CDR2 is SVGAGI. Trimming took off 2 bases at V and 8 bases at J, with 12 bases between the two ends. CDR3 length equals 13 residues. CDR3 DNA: TGTGCCAGCAGTTACGAGCAGACTCTCGAAGCTTTCTTT. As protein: CASSYEQTLEAFF.

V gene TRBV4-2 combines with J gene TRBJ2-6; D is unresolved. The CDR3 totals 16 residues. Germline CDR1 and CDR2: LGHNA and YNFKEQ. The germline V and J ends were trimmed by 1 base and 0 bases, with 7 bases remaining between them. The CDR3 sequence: CASSQATVSGANVLTF. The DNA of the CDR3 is TGTGCCAGCAGCCAAGCGACCGTCTCTGGGGCCAACGTCCTGACTTTC.

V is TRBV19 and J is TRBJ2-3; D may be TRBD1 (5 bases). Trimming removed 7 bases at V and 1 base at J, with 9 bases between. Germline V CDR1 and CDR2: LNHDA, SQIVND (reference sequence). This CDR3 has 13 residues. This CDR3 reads CASTETGTDTQYF. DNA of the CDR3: TGTGCCAGTACCGAGACAGGCACAGATACGCAGTATTTT.

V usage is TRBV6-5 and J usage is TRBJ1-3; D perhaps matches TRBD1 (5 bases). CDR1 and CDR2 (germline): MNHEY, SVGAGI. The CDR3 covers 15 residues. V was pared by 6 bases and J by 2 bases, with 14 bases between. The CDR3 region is CASRPQTGPGNTIYF. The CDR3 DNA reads TGTGCCAGCAGGCCGCAAACAGGACCTGGAAACACCATATATTTT.

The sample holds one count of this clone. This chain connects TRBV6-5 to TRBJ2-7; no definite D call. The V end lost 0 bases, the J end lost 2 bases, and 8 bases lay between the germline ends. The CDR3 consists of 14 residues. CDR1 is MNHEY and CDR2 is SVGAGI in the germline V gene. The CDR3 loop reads CASSYSAGPYEQYF. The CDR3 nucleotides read TGTGCCAGCAGTTACTCGGCAGGCCCCTACGAGCAGTACTTC.

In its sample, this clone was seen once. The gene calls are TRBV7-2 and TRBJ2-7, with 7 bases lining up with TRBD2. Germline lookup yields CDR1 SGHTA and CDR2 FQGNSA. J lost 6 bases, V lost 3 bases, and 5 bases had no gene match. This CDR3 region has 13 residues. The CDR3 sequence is CASSLTSKGEQYF. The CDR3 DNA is TGTGCCAGCAGCTTGACTAGCAAGGGCGAGCAGTACTTC.

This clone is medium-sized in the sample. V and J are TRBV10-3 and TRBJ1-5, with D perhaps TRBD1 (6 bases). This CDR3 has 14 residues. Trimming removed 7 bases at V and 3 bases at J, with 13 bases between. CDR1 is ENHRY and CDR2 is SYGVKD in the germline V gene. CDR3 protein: CAITGDRFNQPQHF. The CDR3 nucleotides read TGTGCCATCACTGGCGACAGGTTCAATCAGCCCCAGCATTTT.

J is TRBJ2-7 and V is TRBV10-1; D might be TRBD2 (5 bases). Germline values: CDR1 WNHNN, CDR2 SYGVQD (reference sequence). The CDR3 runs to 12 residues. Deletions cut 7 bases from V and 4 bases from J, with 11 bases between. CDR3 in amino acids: CASTPSGYEQYF. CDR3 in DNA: TGCGCCAGCACCCCGTCGGGATACGAGCAGTACTTC.